The 18 T cell receptor beta chains in this list originate from one sample, sequenced in a study of response to subunit inactivated influenza vaccine. Each CDR3 protein is one row after TCRdb ran MiXCR on the RT-PCR reads. The sample consists of around 530,000 distinct CDR3 sequences, approximately 12% of them appearing once. The source material was PBMCs from blood, sampled on the day of vaccination. The receptors shown here come from a middle-aged man who received an inactivated influenza vaccine.

This clonotype showed up just a few times. The J gene is TRBJ1-4, the V gene TRBV10-3; D is unresolved. V was shortened by 10 bases and J by 8 bases, with 20 bases between the two germline ends. Germline assignment: CDR1 ENHRY and CDR2 SYGVKD. This CDR3 comprises 14 residues. Here the CDR3 reads CATNRQGLGEKLFF. The DNA for the CDR3 is TGTGCCACAAACCGCCAAGGGTTAGGGGAAAAACTGTTTTTT.

The chain joins TRBV6-1 to TRBJ2-1; perhaps D is TRBD1 or TRBD2 (6 bases each). The CDR3 runs to 15 residues. Per the germline V gene, CDR1 is MNHNS and CDR2 is SASEGT. V lost 6 bases, J lost 7 bases, and 19 bases lay in between. DNA for the CDR3: TGTGCCAGCAGGACCATCGGGGGCACATATAATGAGCAGTTCTTC. It codes for CASRTIGGTYNEQFF.

The table lists this clonotype with a few counts. This chain links TRBV29-1 with TRBJ1-5; D unclear. The V end was cut by 6 bases, the J end by 0 bases, with 9 bases between. Germline V gives CDR1 SQVTM, CDR2 ANQGSEA. The CDR3 is 13 residues long. CDR3 DNA: TGCAGCGTCTCAGTTAATAGCAATCAGCCCCAGCATTTT. As protein: CSVSVNSNQPQHF.

The gene calls are TRBV28 and TRBJ2-3; TRBD2 might be the D (5 bases). Germline V CDR1 and CDR2: MDHEN, SYDVKM. V dropped 2 bases and J dropped 2 bases, with 11 bases sitting between them. The CDR3 extends over 15 amino acids. In DNA form, the CDR3 reads TGTGCCAGCAGTTTACTAGCATTCACCACAGATACGCAGTATTTT. Translated, it gives CASSLLAFTTDTQYF.

The rearrangement links TRBV7-9 to TRBJ2-1; D possibly corresponds to TRBD2 (5 bases). Trimming removed 7 bases at V and 5 bases at J, with 12 bases between. Germline loops: CDR1 SEHNR, CDR2 FQNEAQ (reference sequence). This CDR3 is built from 13 residues. CDR3 region: CASNPDGNNEQFF. The CDR3 nucleotides read TGTGCCAGCAACCCGGACGGGAACAATGAGCAGTTCTTC.

This clonotype was observed a handful of times. J is TRBJ2-7 and V is TRBV9, with a possible D match to TRBD2 (6 bases). Germline V gives CDR1 SGDLS, CDR2 YYNGEE. The CDR3 is made up of 15 amino acids. With 1 base removed from V and 2 bases from J, the gap between germline ends came to 13 bases. DNA for the CDR3: TGTGCCAGCAGCGTACATTACGGGGGAACCTACGAGCAGTACTTC. Protein sequence: CASSVHYGGTYEQYF. The complete variable domain, with remaining parts taken from reference TRBV9 and TRBJ2-7, reads DSGVTQTPKHLITATGQRVTLRCSPRSGDLSVYWYQQSLDQGLQFLIQYYNGEERAKGNILERFSAQQFPDLHSELNLSSLELGDSALYFCASSVHYGGTYEQYFGPGTRLTVT.

This clonotype was seen more than once but under ten times. This chain uses TRBV12-3 or TRBV12-4 with TRBJ2-6, with 10 bases matching TRBD1. The V gene end was trimmed by 4 bases and the J gene end by 4 bases; junction bases not matched to a gene: 7. The CDR3 is 17 amino acids. The CDR3 protein is CASSSRTGGSGANVLTF. CDR3 sequence (DNA): TGTGCCAGCAGTTCCCGGACAGGGGGGTCGGGGGCCAACGTCCTGACTTTC.

This clonotype was seen repeatedly, ten times or more. V gene TRBV6-2 or TRBV6-3 combines with J gene TRBJ2-2; 8 bases fit TRBD1. V dropped 8 bases and J dropped 6; count of bases not matched to a gene: 17. Germline V gene sequence: CDR1 MNHEY, CDR2 SVGEGT. The CDR3 runs to 17 residues. CDR3 protein: CASRLRQGRLISGELFF. The DNA for the CDR3 is TGTGCCAGCCGACTTAGACAGGGGCGCCTAATTTCCGGGGAGCTGTTTTTT.

This clonotype was recorded a few times. The rearrangement uses TRBV4-2 and TRBJ2-7; TRBD2 is a possible D gene (7 bases). With 4 bases removed from V and 2 bases from J, the gap between germline ends came to 15 bases. This CDR3 comprises 15 residues. CDR1 and CDR2 from the germline V gene are LGHNA and YNFKEQ. CDR3 DNA: TGTGCCAGCAGCCCGCGCGGGGGCCAAACCTACGAGCAGTACTTC. It yields the protein CASSPRGGQTYEQYF.

This clonotype has at least ten counts. V and J are TRBV27 and TRBJ1-2; no definite D call. Trimming left V 2 bases short and J 2 bases short, with 6 bases between. CDR3 length equals 13 residues. Germline V CDR1 and CDR2: MNHEY, SMNVEV (reference sequence). The CDR3 bases are TGTGCCAGCAGTTTACAGGCCAACTATGGCTACACCTTC. Translating gives CASSLQANYGYTF.

This clonotype was found many times. The rearrangement links TRBV4-3 to TRBJ1-3; D not certain. The ends were cut back, 0 bases at V and 0 bases at J, with 6 bases in the middle. Germline loops: CDR1 LGHNA, CDR2 YSLEER. This CDR3 has 15 amino acids. The CDR3 loop reads CASSQDRGSGNTIYF. In DNA, the CDR3 is TGCGCCAGCAGCCAAGATCGGGGCTCTGGAAACACCATATATTTT.

The rearrangement joins TRBV4-1 to TRBJ2-7, with TRBD1 matching over 7 bases. The CDR3 totals 16 residues. CDR1 and CDR2 from the germline V gene are MGHRA and YSYEKL. Trimming at V came to 1 base and at J to 2 bases, leaving 8 bases not matched to a gene. The CDR3 region is CASSQVQSGTAYEQYF. The CDR3 DNA reads as TGCGCCAGCAGCCAAGTCCAGTCCGGGACAGCCTACGAGCAGTACTTC.

This clonotype was counted a few times. This chain connects TRBV28 to TRBJ2-2; TRBD2 matches 15 bases. Germline V gene lookup returns CDR1 MDHEN and CDR2 SYDVKM. The CDR3 spans 18 residues. V was pared by 5 bases and J by 7 bases, with 11 bases of the junction left unmatched. The CDR3 nucleotides are TGTGCCAGCAGTGGGACTAGCGGGGGGTCGACAGTAGTCGGGGAGCTGTTTTTT. Translating gives CASSGTSGGSTVVGELFF.

The rearrangement links TRBV7-2 to TRBJ2-3, with D perhaps matching TRBD1 (6 bases). Germline CDR1 and CDR2: SGHTA and FQGNSA. This CDR3 region has 15 residues. Trimming took off 0 bases at V and 6 bases at J, with 13 bases between the two ends. Here the CDR3 DNA reads TGTGCCAGCAGCTTAGCGGGACAAGGTGGGGATACGCAGTATTTT. Protein: CASSLAGQGGDTQYF.

The chain couples TRBV3-1 to TRBJ2-5; maybe TRBD2 (6 bases). V lost 2 bases, J lost 4 bases, and 8 bases lay in between. The CDR3 is 13 residues long. CDR1 LGHDT and CDR2 YNNKEL come from the germline V gene (reference sequence). The CDR3: CASSQKGLETQYF. In DNA form, the CDR3 reads TGTGCCAGCAGCCAAAAGGGACTAGAGACCCAGTACTTC.

The rearrangement links TRBV20-1 to TRBJ2-1; 8 bases match TRBD2. V dropped 5 bases and J dropped 7; count of bases not matched to a gene: 10. Germline CDR1 is DFQATT and CDR2 is SNEGSKA (reference sequence). The CDR3 runs 14 residues. The CDR3 nucleotides are TGCAGTGCTGAGGGAGGACTAGCCCAAAATGAGCAGTTCTTC. Translating gives CSAEGGLAQNEQFF.

In its sample, this clonotype was seen a few times. The J gene is TRBJ2-5, the V gene TRBV20-1, with D perhaps given as TRBD1 or TRBD2 (5 bases each). The CDR3 runs 12 residues. CDR1 DFQATT and CDR2 SNEGSKA come from the germline V gene (reference sequence). V shed 5 bases and J shed 4 bases, with 11 bases lying between them. The CDR3 is CSAWDHGETQYF. The CDR3 bases are TGCAGTGCTTGGGACCACGGAGAGACCCAGTACTTC.

The genes are TRBV5-6 and TRBJ2-3; tentative D call: TRBD2 (6 bases). CDR3 length: 15 residues. With 4 bases removed from V and 2 bases from J, the gap between germline ends came to 14 bases. The germline V gene has CDR1 SGHDT and CDR2 YYEEEE. CDR3 coding DNA: TGTGCCAGCAGCCAACTGGGGGGAGTCACAGATACGCAGTATTTT. Encoded protein: CASSQLGGVTDTQYF.